This TCR beta chain was recovered during a study of control samples from healthy donors and cancer patients. Generated by immunoSEQ multiplex PCR, the TCRdb table keeps only in-frame clones and is missing some. The profile shows around 180,000 clones, 80% to 95% of them singletons. V gave up 3 bases and J gave up 3 bases; unmatched junction bases: 4. Germline assignment: CDR1 LNHDA and CDR2 SQIVND (reference sequence). This CDR3 contains 16 residues. Source material: blood. This chain uses TRBV19 with TRBJ2-2, with TRBD1 matching 10 bases. The receptor's source is a woman between 40 and 50 years old in good health. CDR3 coding DNA: TGTGCCAGTAGTATGGTGGGACAGGGGTACACCGGGGAGCTGTTTTTT. Translated, it gives CASSMVGQGYTGELFF.